This TCR beta chain was found in a study of T cell repertoires in cytomegalovirus infection. Looking at the study overall: An indication of both CMV infection and matching HLA type came from public TCR beta signatures.

Study-wide results and caveats: Cumulative frequency (of public TCR beta family members) identified carriers of CMV plus the relevant HLA. Ex vivo responses were dominated by HLA-C-restricted CMV-specific TCR beta clonotypes.

MiXCR, run by TCRdb on the reads, gives a single entry per CDR3 protein. The sample shows about 120,000 distinct CDR3 sequences, around a tenth of them seen only once. On this clonotype: The target antigen is unknown.

CDR3 length: 14 amino acids. The germline gives CDR1 SGHRS, CDR2 YFSETQ. Trimming took off 0 bases at V and 4 bases at J, with 7 bases between the two ends. Sequenced input: PBMCs, sequenced either directly or after in vitro stimulation (not recorded which). The TCR comes from a human donor in good health (CMV status not recorded). Some clones in this sample may be carry-over from other donors' samples. The V and J genes are TRBV5-1 and TRBJ1-4; D is undetermined. CDR3 DNA: TGCGCCAGCAGCTTGGGGGCCGGTAATGAAAAACTGTTTTTT. As protein: CASSLGAGNEKLFF.